These 7 T cell receptor beta chains came from one sample sequenced in a study of OX40 agonist ivuxolimab in advanced cancers. Assay: immunoSEQ multiplex PCR; the TCRdb copy retains only in-frame clones and omits some. The sample gives 82,000 or so clones, about nine tenths of which show up once; around 0.65% is in the top ten. Sequenced material: CD4+ or CD8+ T cells sorted from blood, taken in a trial of the OX40 agonist ivuxolimab. These receptors all stem from an adult with an advanced solid tumor such as melanoma, head and neck, liver or kidney cancer.

CDR3 residues: CASSLASDQPQHF. In nucleotides, the CDR3 is TGTGCCAGCTCATTAGCTTCTGATCAGCCCCAGCATTTT. This chain uses TRBV18 with TRBJ1-5; D remains unclear. In germline, CDR1 is KGHSH, CDR2 LQKENI. V was pared by 5 bases and J by 5 bases, with 10 bases between. This CDR3 is built from 13 residues.

V usage is TRBV5-1 and J usage is TRBJ1-1; 10 positions agree with TRBD1. This CDR3 has 13 residues. V shed 4 bases and J 6 bases; nucleotides not matched to a gene: 3. From germline, CDR1 is SGHRS and CDR2 YFSETQ. Here the CDR3 reads CASSGGTGAEAFF. CDR3 nucleotide sequence: TGCGCCAGCAGCGGTGGGACAGGGGCTGAAGCTTTCTTT. The full variable domain, with the rest looked up from reference TRBV5-1 and TRBJ1-1, is KAGVTQTPRYLIKTRGQQVTLSCSPISGHRSVSWYQQTPGQGLQFLFEYFSETQRNKGNFPGRFSGRQFSNSRSEMNVSTLELGDSALYLCASSGGTGAEAFFGQGTRLTVV.

The sample holds one count of this clone. The rearrangement links TRBV6-6 to TRBJ1-5; TRBD1 matches 8 bases. The CDR3 is 16 residues long. V gave up 2 bases and J gave up 8 bases; unmatched junction bases: 11. Per the germline V gene, CDR1 is MNHNY and CDR2 is SVGAGI (reference sequence). The CDR3 DNA sequence: TGTGCCAGCAGTTACGCCCAAACAGGGGGAGTCGAGCCCCAGCATTTT. Its translation: CASSYAQTGGVEPQHF.

The V gene is TRBV27, the J gene TRBJ2-3; 7 nucleotides agree with TRBD1. CDR1 and CDR2 from the germline V gene are MNHEY and SMNVEV (reference sequence). The V and J ends lost 2 bases and 2 bases, in that order; junction bases with no gene match: 4. The CDR3 sequence is 15 residues long. CDR3 nucleotide sequence: TGTGCCAGCAGTTTAAGGGGGCTTCCCACAGATACGCAGTATTTT. As protein: CASSLRGLPTDTQYF.

The table lists this clone with a few counts. The identical CDR3 is also encoded by other nucleotide sequences in the sample. The CDR3 nucleotides are TGTGCCAGCAGCTGGGGGGCCTACGAGCAGTACTTC. Translated: CASSWGAYEQYF. The rearrangement uses TRBV7-9 and TRBJ2-7; TRBD2 is a possible D gene (6 bases). The CDR3 has 12 amino acids. Between the trimmed V and J ends, which lost 4 bases and 2 bases, there was a span of 6 bases. CDR1 and CDR2 from the germline V gene are SEHNR and FQNEAQ (reference sequence).

The V gene is TRBV18, the J gene TRBJ2-7; D perhaps matches TRBD2 (6 bases). The germline V gene has CDR1 KGHSH and CDR2 LQKENI. The CDR3 extends over 14 amino acids. The ends were cut back, 3 bases at V and 3 bases at J, with 12 bases in the middle. The CDR3 protein is CASSPTGAVYEQYF. The CDR3 DNA sequence: TGTGCCAGCTCACCTACGGGAGCGGTCTACGAGCAGTACTTC.

The chain combines TRBV19 with TRBJ2-4; no definite D call. Germline CDR1 is LNHDA and CDR2 is SQIVND (reference sequence). V lost 9 bases and J 1 base, leaving 13 bases between the germline ends. The CDR3 runs to 14 residues. CDR3: CASTPTVAKNIQYF. CDR3 DNA: TGTGCCAGCACCCCCACCGTGGCCAAAAACATTCAGTACTTC.